This TCR beta chain was identified during a study of blood T cell repertoires in COVID-19. Recovery among Cohort 3 donors was established by two negative PCRs, clearance, or symptom resolution. Trimming left V 1 base short and J 1 base short, with 8 bases between. Per the germline V gene, CDR1 is LGHDT and CDR2 is YNNKEL (reference sequence). This CDR3 has 15 amino acids. Clones were read by immunoSEQ multiplex PCR, and TCRdb kept only the in-frame ones, dropping some. The table lists 250,000 to 350,000 clones, 75% to 90% of them singletons. The sequenced material came from PBMCs or T cells enriched from blood (not recorded which). The chain joins TRBV3-1 (or the pseudogene TRBV3-2) to TRBJ1-3; D is ambiguous. This TCR derives from a young woman who had recovered from COVID-19. CDR3 in DNA: TGTGCCAGCAGCCAAGGGGCTCTGTCTGGAAACACCATATATTTT. As protein: CASSQGALSGNTIYF.